The next 5 T cell receptor beta chains were all read from a single sample in a study of PD-1 and CTLA-4 blockade in melanoma. Clones were read by immunoSEQ multiplex PCR, and TCRdb kept only the in-frame ones, dropping some. The table lists 25,000 to 35,000 clones, about 91% of them singletons. This sample comprised CD8+ T cells from peripheral blood, obtained from a patient given anti-PD-1 treatment. The receptors derive from a human donor with melanoma.

The rearrangement links TRBV28 to TRBJ2-7; 7 bases are a match to TRBD1. The junction had 5 bases not matched to a gene; V was cut back by 3 bases and J by 0 bases. The germline CDR1 and CDR2 sequences are MDHEN and SYDVKM. There are 15 residues in the CDR3. The CDR3 region is CASSLAQGLSYEQYF. The CDR3 DNA reads as TGTGCCAGCAGTTTGGCACAGGGGCTCTCCTACGAGCAGTACTTC.

The V gene is TRBV4-1, the J gene TRBJ2-7; 8 nucleotides agree with TRBD1. The junction had 5 bases not matched to a gene; V was cut back by 2 bases and J by 2 bases. The germline V gene has CDR1 MGHRA and CDR2 YSYEKL. The CDR3 is made up of 15 amino acids. CDR3 region: CASSQSGQGPYEQYF. CDR3 in DNA: TGCGCCAGCAGCCAATCAGGACAGGGACCCTACGAGCAGTACTTC.

V and J are TRBV30 and TRBJ1-1; TRBD1 is a possible D gene (5 bases). Germline CDR1 reads GTSNPN; CDR2 reads SVGIG (reference sequence). The ends were cut back, 5 bases at V and 4 bases at J, with 17 bases in the middle. CDR3 length: 14 amino acids. CDR3 amino acids: CAWDAGALSTEAFF. Written as DNA, the CDR3 is TGTGCCTGGGACGCCGGGGCTTTGAGCACTGAAGCTTTCTTT.

The rearrangement uses TRBV7-9 and TRBJ1-1, with D uncertain. The V gene's germline CDR1 is SEHNR and CDR2 FQNEAQ (reference sequence). The CDR3 sequence is 15 residues long. Deletions cut 5 bases from V and 6 bases from J, with 19 bases between. CDR3 in amino acids: CASSPPGQEGSEAFF. The CDR3 bases are TGTGCCAGCAGCCCTCCCGGGCAGGAGGGATCTGAAGCTTTCTTT.

The chain uses TRBV28 and TRBJ1-2; a possible D gene is TRBD1 (5 bases). The CDR3 is 15 residues long. Trimming took 5 bases from V and 4 from J, leaving 17 bases between them. The V gene's germline CDR1 is MDHEN and CDR2 SYDVKM. The CDR3 DNA sequence: TGTGCCAGCAGTCCCCGGCAGGACAATTTCTATGGCTACACCTTC. It specifies CASSPRQDNFYGYTF.